This TCR beta chain was obtained from a study of T cell repertoires in cytomegalovirus infection. Study-wide results and caveats: Clonotypes of TCR beta that were HLA-C-restricted and CMV-specific dominated the ex vivo response.

Remarks on this clonotype: Its antigen is unknown.

TCRdb redid the calling of the reads with MiXCR, one entry per CDR3 protein. This sample has 200,000 to 250,000 distinct CDR3 sequences, with 6% to 8% found just once. With 6 bases removed from V and 2 bases from J, the gap between germline ends came to 16 bases. The CDR3 length is 15 residues. CDR1 DFQATT and CDR2 SNEGSKA come from the germline V gene (reference sequence). Source material: PBMCs. V gene TRBV20-1 combines with J gene TRBJ2-2; tentatively, D is TRBD1 or TRBD2 (7 bases each). The TCR sequence derives from a human donor in good health (CMV status not recorded). Some clones in this sample may be carry-over from other donors' samples. The CDR3 reads CSASQGGGNTGELFF. The CDR3 DNA is TGCAGTGCCTCTCAGGGGGGGGGCAACACCGGGGAGCTGTTTTTT.